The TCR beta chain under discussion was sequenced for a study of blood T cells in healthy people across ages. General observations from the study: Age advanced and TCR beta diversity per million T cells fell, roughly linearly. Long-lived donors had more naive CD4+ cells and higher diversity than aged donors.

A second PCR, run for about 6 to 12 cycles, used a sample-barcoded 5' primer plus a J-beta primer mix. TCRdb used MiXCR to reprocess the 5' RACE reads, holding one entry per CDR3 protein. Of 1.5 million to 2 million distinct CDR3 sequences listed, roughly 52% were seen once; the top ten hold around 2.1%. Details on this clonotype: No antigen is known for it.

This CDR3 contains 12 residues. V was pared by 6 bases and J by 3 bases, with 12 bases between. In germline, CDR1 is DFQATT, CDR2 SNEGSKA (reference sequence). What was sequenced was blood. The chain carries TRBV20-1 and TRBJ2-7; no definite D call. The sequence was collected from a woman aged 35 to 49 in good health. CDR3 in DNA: TGCAGTGCCGGAGTCCTAGTCTACGAGCAGTACTTC. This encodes CSAGVLVYEQYF.